The present TCR beta chain was sequenced within a study of human T cells and chemical hapten exposure. The table lists this clonotype with many counts. Germline loops: CDR1 MNHNY, CDR2 SVGAGI (reference sequence). V gave up 7 bases and J gave up 0 bases, with 24 bases separating them. This CDR3 region has 18 residues. TCRdb ran MiXCR on the RACE reads and lists one entry per CDR3 protein. The sample consists of fewer than 400,000 distinct CDR3 sequences, approximately 6.9% of them appearing once. Time point indicated: patch test 1, 2 weeks after DPC sensitization. Indicated treatment: therapeutic diphenylcyclopropenone sensitization with weekly scalp DPC.

This TCR derives from a woman between 18 and 29 years old with alopecia areata. Some clones in this sample may be carry-over from other donors' samples. The specimen was whole blood, collected in connection with sensitization to the hapten diphenylcyclopropenone (DPC). V usage is TRBV6-6 and J usage is TRBJ1-2, with D uncertain. The CDR3 spells CASIENGDGGSSNYGYTF. The CDR3 DNA reads TGTGCCAGCATCGAAAACGGAGATGGAGGTTCATCTAACTATGGCTACACCTTC.